The 32 T cell receptor beta chains in this list originate from one sample, sequenced in a study of tissue T cells after allogeneic stem cell transplantation (dated by TCRdb to the early 2020s). Libraries came from the immunoSEQ multiplex PCR assay. The source is immuneACCESS, and TCRdb retained only in-frame sequences with V and J called. Part of the clones is not carried over; for the studies checked, unresolved V genes explain less than half of this, and the remainder is unexplained. The sample table shows 6,700 or so clones, and around 44% are seen once. The ten largest clones add up to more than 6% of the sample. Read against the paper, the sample's time point label means: mouse harvest day 7 after allogeneic transplant. Mouse grafts combined 10^7 T-cell-depleted bone marrow cells with 10^6 splenic CD5+ T cells, given via tail vein injection. Sequencing was carried out using gut tissue. These TCRs come from a female BALB/c mouse given C57BL/6 T cells with graft-versus-host disease after an allogeneic hematopoietic cell transplant.

Of note for this clone: The genes are named according to mouse. The read falls 1 residue short of the CDR3 end, and the missing part is taken from the germline J gene. The chain links TRBV20 to TRBJ2-7, with TRBD1 identical over 9 bases. The junction had 4 bases not matched to a gene; V was cut back by 5 bases and J by 5 bases. CDR1 is GFQATS, CDR2 STVNSAI, per germline. This CDR3 has 12 residues. The CDR3 sequence: CGALTGGDEQYF. The CDR3 DNA, read in part, is TGTGGTGCTTTGACAGGGGGGGATGAACAGTAC.

As for this clone: Genes and germline come from the mouse. The read ends 1 residue early relative to the CDR3; the germline J gene fills the gap. The gene calls are TRBV3 and TRBJ1-4, with TRBD1 identical over 10 bases. Trimming took 4 bases from V and 7 from J; bases not matched to a gene: 6. Germline V CDR1 and CDR2: SNHLY, FYNGKV (reference sequence). This CDR3 has 15 residues. The covered CDR3 bases are TGTGCCAGCAGCTCCGGGACAGGGGTGGTCGAAAGATTATTT. It yields the protein CASSSGTGVVERLF. The CDR3, in full, reads CASSSGTGVVERLFF.

Notes on this clone: Genes and germline come from the mouse. The read gets to within 1 residue of the CDR3 end, and the germline J gene fills in the rest. V usage is TRBV13-1 and J usage is TRBJ1-2; no definite D call. Germline V gives CDR1 NSHNY, CDR2 SYGAGN. The CDR3 is 13 residues long. V lost 0 bases, J lost 1 base, and 4 bases lay in between. The sequenced CDR3 bases are TGTGCCAGCAGTGATGCAAGAAACTCCGACTACACC. The encoded protein is CASSDARNSDYT. The CDR3 reads in full as CASSDARNSDYTF.

Worth noting for this clone: The genes are named according to mouse. The read stops 1 residue short of the end of the CDR3; the missing end is completed from the germline J gene. This chain uses TRBV26 with TRBJ2-7; D remains ambiguous. V gave up 0 bases and J gave up 4 bases, with 10 bases separating them. This CDR3 contains 14 residues. Germline V gene sequence: CDR1 KGHPV, CDR2 FQNQEV (reference sequence). CDR3: CASSLSAPPYEQYF. CDR3 bases read: TGTGCCAGCAGTCTGTCGGCCCCCCCTTATGAACAGTAC. Variable domain in full (rest from reference TRBV26 and TRBJ2-7): NSKVIQTPRYLVKGQGQKAKMRCIPEKGHPVVFWYQQNKNNEFKFLINFQNQEVLQQIDMTEKRFSAECPSNSPCSLEIQSSEAGDSALYLCASSLSAPPYEQYFGPGTRLTVL.

As concerns this clone: Mouse gene names apply. The read ends 1 residue early relative to the CDR3; the germline J gene fills the gap. The chain links TRBV1 to TRBJ2-1, with 12 bases fitting TRBD2. CDR1 and CDR2 (germline): NSQYPW, LRSPGD (reference sequence). Unmatched junction bases numbered 5, after V lost 2 bases and J lost 6 bases. This CDR3 contains 16 residues. Partial CDR3 DNA: TGCACCTGCAGTGCAAGACTGGGGGGGCGCTTTGCTGAGCAGTTC. It is translated as CTCSARLGGRFAEQF. The whole CDR3 reads CTCSARLGGRFAEQFF.

This clone occurred a few times. Germline and genes: mouse. The read is 1 residue too short to cover the CDR3 end, so that end is filled in from the germline J gene. V gene TRBV13-2 combines with J gene TRBJ1-4; no clear D gene. This CDR3 is built from 12 residues. Germline CDR1 NNHNN, CDR2 SYGAGS (reference sequence). With 2 bases removed from V and 4 bases from J, the gap between germline ends came to 3 bases. The CDR3 is CASGDNNERLFF. CDR3 bases read: TGTGCCAGCGGTGACAACAACGAAAGATTATTT.

With regard to this clone: Gene labels here are mouse ones. The CDR3 end is not reached by the read, which stops 1 residue before it; the germline J gene fills it in. The genes are TRBV26 and TRBJ1-1, with D unresolved. Germline values: CDR1 KGHPV, CDR2 FQNQEV (reference sequence). Trimming took 4 bases from V and 6 from J, leaving 6 bases between them. The CDR3 has 11 residues. The sequenced part of the CDR3 DNA is TGTGCCAGCAGTCGGGTTCCAGAAGTCTTC. It encodes CASSRVPEVF. The CDR3 as a whole reads CASSRVPEVFF.

As for this clone: The gene symbols are mouse symbols. The read ends 1 residue before the CDR3 terminus; that terminus is restored from the germline J gene. The rearrangement links TRBV12-1 to TRBJ1-6; 7 nucleotides align to TRBD1. TRBJ1-6 is marked as an open reading frame, function uncertain. The V segment lost 4 bases and the J segment 3 bases; nucleotides outside the gene matches: 2. The CDR3 extends over 14 amino acids. CDR1 is SGHSN and CDR2 is HYEKVE in the germline V gene. The sequenced CDR3 bases are TGTGCCAGCTCGACAGGGCTCTATAATTCGCCCCTCTAC. Residues: CASSTGLYNSPLY. In full, the CDR3 is CASSTGLYNSPLYF.

This clone was recorded a few times. These gene names are mouse names. Read data end 1 residue before the CDR3 end; the end is taken from the germline J gene. The chain couples TRBV23 to TRBJ2-3; the D call in the table, TRBD2, was not verified against the DNA. Germline lookup yields CDR1 KGHTA and CDR2 FQNQQP. This CDR3 has 11 residues. The sequenced CDR3 bases are TGCTCCAGCAGTCTCTTCGAAACGCTGTAT. Translating gives CSSSLFETLY. The whole CDR3 region reads CSSSLFETLYF.

This clone came up a few times. Gene names are the mouse ones. The read ends 1 residue early relative to the CDR3; the germline J gene fills the gap. This sequence joins TRBV12-1 and TRBJ2-3; 8 nucleotides line up with TRBD2. Germline lookup yields CDR1 SGHSN and CDR2 HYEKVE. V lost 2 bases and J lost 3; bases outside the gene matches: 0. The CDR3 has 13 amino acids. Incomplete CDR3 DNA: TGTGCCAGCTCTCGGGACTGGGCAGAAACGCTGTAT. It codes for CASSRDWAETLY. The full CDR3 sequence reads CASSRDWAETLYF.

As for this clone: Mouse gene names and germline throughout. The read comes to an end 1 residue before the CDR3 does, leaving the germline J gene to fill in the end. The chain combines TRBV12-1 with TRBJ1-1, with D tentatively TRBD1 (6 bases). Germline assignment: CDR1 SGHSN and CDR2 HYEKVE. CDR3 size: 13 residues. The V and J ends lost 1 base and 3 bases respectively, with 8 bases between them. The sequenced part of the CDR3 DNA is TGTGCCAGCTCTCTAGAGGGGGACACAGAAGTCTTC. Translating gives CASSLEGDTEVF. The entire CDR3 protein reads CASSLEGDTEVFF.

Concerning this clone itself: The gene symbols are mouse symbols. The CDR3 end falls 1 residue outside the read, so it is completed with the germline J gene. The chain combines TRBV16 with TRBJ1-1; the D gene is possibly TRBD1 (5 bases). Germline V CDR1 and CDR2: SGHSA, FRNQAP. The CDR3 runs 13 residues. V was pared by 3 bases and J by 2 bases, with 7 bases between. This chain's CDR3 is CASSFRDNTEVFF. CDR3 bases read: TGTGCAAGCAGCTTCCGGGACAACACAGAAGTCTTC.

To note about this clone: Genes and germline come from the mouse. CDR3 region: CASRDRGYNSPLYF. The CDR3 DNA, read in part, is TGTGCCAGCAGGGACAGGGGGTATAATTCGCCCCTCTAC. The J gene is TRBJ1-6, the V gene TRBV26; 10 nucleotides line up with TRBD1. The sequenced fragment ends 1 residue before the CDR3 boundary, so the rest is inferred from the germline J gene. TRBJ1-6 is treated as an ORF (open reading frame) with a function not yet certain. Per the germline V gene, CDR1 is KGHPV and CDR2 is FQNQEV (reference sequence). V lost 6 bases to trimming and J lost 4 bases; unmatched junction nucleotides: 0. This CDR3 comprises 14 residues.

This clone was seen a handful of times. Mouse germline and gene names are used. With the read ending 1 residue before the CDR3 end, the germline J gene is used to fill in that end. V and J are TRBV12-2 and TRBJ1-4, with TRBD1 matching 7 bases. Germline V gene lookup returns CDR1 SGHLS and CDR2 HYDKME. V trimming: 1 base; J trimming: 5 bases; junction bases outside the gene matches: 3. The CDR3 sequence is 14 residues long. This chain's CDR3 is CASSLRQGNERLFF. CDR3 DNA (partial): TGTGCCAGCTCTCTGAGACAGGGTAACGAAAGATTATTT. Drawing the rest from reference TRBV12-2 and TRBJ1-4, the complete variable domain is NSGVVQSPRYIIKGKGERSILKCIPISGHLSVAWYQQTQGQELKFFIQHYDKMERDKGNLPSRFSVQQFDDYHSEMNMSALELEDSAVYFCASSLRQGNERLFFGHGTKLSVL.

Comment on this clone: Mouse names are used for the genes. The read finishes 1 residue shy of the CDR3 end, and the germline J gene is used to complete it. The gene calls are TRBV26 and TRBJ2-7; 10 bases map to TRBD2. The germline V gene encodes CDR1 KGHPV and CDR2 FQNQEV (reference sequence). CDR3 size: 14 residues. After removal of 2 bases from V and 6 bases from J, the junction contained 4 bases not matched to a gene. Partial CDR3 DNA: TGTGCCAGCAGTCTGACTGGGGGGGGAGGTGAACAGTAC. Its protein product is CASSLTGGGGEQY. The CDR3, in full, reads CASSLTGGGGEQYF.

On this clone: Genes here carry mouse names. The read halts 1 residue ahead of the CDR3 end, with the missing end drawn from the germline J gene. The V call is TRBV3, the J call TRBJ2-7; 12 positions match TRBD2. The ends lost 5 bases at V and 6 bases at J; junction bases unmatched: 5. This CDR3 has 14 amino acids. Germline CDR1 and CDR2: SNHLY and FYNGKV (reference sequence). CDR3 bases read: TGTGCCAGCAGCCCCCGACTGGGGGGGCGTGAACAGTAC. Translation gives CASSPRLGGREQY. The complete CDR3 reads CASSPRLGGREQYF. Combining the CDR3 with reference TRBV3 and TRBJ2-7 gives the whole variable domain GPKVLQIPSHQIIDMGQMVTLNCDPVSNHLYFYWYKQILGQQMEFLVNFYNGKVMEKSKLFKDQFSVERPDGSYFTLKIQPTALEDSAVYFCASSPRLGGREQYFGPGTRLTVL.

Only a few counts were recorded for this clone. Germline and genes here are mouse. The read stops 1 residue short of the end of the CDR3; the missing end is completed from the germline J gene. The chain combines TRBV26 with TRBJ2-7; 9 nucleotides line up with TRBD2. V was clipped by 3 bases and J by 6 bases; unmatched bases: 3. This CDR3 region has 13 residues. CDR1 KGHPV and CDR2 FQNQEV come from the germline V gene (reference sequence). The CDR3 bases that were read are TGTGCCAGCAGTCTCGGGACTGGGTTTGAACAGTAC. Translated, it gives CASSLGTGFEQY. The whole CDR3 reads CASSLGTGFEQYF.

Note on this clone: The genes are named according to mouse. The sequenced fragment ends 1 residue before the CDR3 boundary, so the rest is inferred from the germline J gene. The genes are TRBV26 and TRBJ1-1; weak D call: TRBD1 (5 bases). Germline CDR1 KGHPV, CDR2 FQNQEV (reference sequence). V lost 4 bases, J lost 4 bases, and 10 bases lay in between. The CDR3 totals 13 residues. CDR3 DNA, as far as it was read: TGTGCCAGCAGTCAGGGGAGGGGCACAGAAGTCTTC. This sequence encodes CASSQGRGTEVF. The CDR3 in full is CASSQGRGTEVFF.

Only a few counts were recorded for this clone. Mouse names are used for the genes. The read ends 1 residue before the CDR3 terminus; that terminus is restored from the germline J gene. The chain joins TRBV26 to TRBJ1-4, with 10 bases matching TRBD1. J was trimmed by 5 bases and V by 5 bases; bases with no gene match: 5. This CDR3 is 15 amino acids long. CDR1 and CDR2 from the germline V gene are KGHPV and FQNQEV (reference sequence). The sequenced part of the CDR3 DNA is TGTGCCAGCAGTTCGCCGGGACAGGGGAACGAAAGATTATTT. This translates into CASSSPGQGNERLF. The entire CDR3 reads CASSSPGQGNERLFF.

As concerns this clone: Genes and germline come from the mouse. The sequence runs out 1 residue before the end of the CDR3; the remainder is reconstructed from the germline J gene. This chain joins TRBV19 and TRBJ2-4; D unresolved. The CDR3 loop spans 14 amino acids. The V and J ends lost 5 bases and 0 bases respectively, with 10 bases between them. Per the germline V gene, CDR1 is FNHDT and CDR2 is SITEND (reference sequence). The sequenced part of the CDR3 DNA is TGTGCCAGCAGCCCCGACATTAGTCAAAACACCTTGTAC. Protein product: CASSPDISQNTLY. The whole CDR3 region reads CASSPDISQNTLYF.

Details on this clone: A read error may produce the germline difference seen at one junction end. Germline and genes here are mouse. The missing CDR3 end, 1 residue past where the read stops, is filled in from the germline J gene. The chain employs TRBV14 and TRBJ1-4; D is unclear. The CDR3 consists of 16 residues. Germline assignment: CDR1 SGHDT and CDR2 FRDEAV. CDR3 residues: CASSLLRHISNQRLFF. The CDR3 bases that were read are TGTGCCAGCAGTTTACTGCGACATATTTCCAACCAAAGATTATTT.

This clone was counted a few times. Gene names and germline refer to mouse. From the germline J gene comes the end of the CDR3, since the read stops 1 residue before it. This chain connects TRBV26 to TRBJ1-1, with 7 nucleotides matching TRBD1. The CDR3 runs 14 residues. Germline CDR1 KGHPV, CDR2 FQNQEV (reference sequence). Unmatched junction bases numbered 4, after V lost 6 bases and J lost 0 bases. The CDR3 bases that were read are TGTGCCAGCAGGCCGGGACAGTCAAACACAGAAGTCTTC. Encoded protein: CASRPGQSNTEVF. The whole CDR3 sequence is CASRPGQSNTEVFF. The full variable domain, its missing parts supplied by reference TRBV26 and TRBJ1-1, is NSKVIQTPRYLVKGQGQKAKMRCIPEKGHPVVFWYQQNKNNEFKFLINFQNQEVLQQIDMTEKRFSAECPSNSPCSLEIQSSEAGDSALYLCASRPGQSNTEVFFGKGTRLTVV.

With respect to this clone: One junction end does not reproduce the germline sequence, and a read error may be involved. Gene names follow the mouse nomenclature. The read gets to within 1 residue of the CDR3 end, and the germline J gene fills in the rest. This chain connects TRBV16 to TRBJ2-4; D perhaps matches TRBD2 (5 bases). This CDR3 is 14 amino acids long. Germline V gene data show CDR1 as SGHSA and CDR2 as FRNQAP. The chain's CDR3 is CAGSRTLGQNTLYF. CDR3 bases read: TGTGCAGGCAGCCGGACTCTGGGTCAAAACACCTTGTAC.

Remarks on this clone: Gene names and germline match the mouse. The sequenced fragment ends 1 residue before the CDR3 boundary, so the rest is inferred from the germline J gene. The J gene is TRBJ2-1, the V gene TRBV12-2, with D hard to call. Germline V gene data show CDR1 as SGHLS and CDR2 as HYDKME. The V end lost 0 bases, the J end lost 1 base, and 6 bases lay between the germline ends. The CDR3 is 14 amino acids. The part of the CDR3 DNA that was read is TGTGCCAGCTCTCTCGGGCGGAACTATGCTGAGCAGTTC. It codes for CASSLGRNYAEQF. The full-length CDR3 reads as CASSLGRNYAEQFF.

This clone was observed a few times. All gene names here are mouse names. Read sequence stops 1 residue before the CDR3 end, and the germline J gene provides the missing end. The chain is built from TRBV15 and TRBJ2-2; 9 bases match TRBD1. Trimming took 4 bases from V and 4 from J; bases not matched to a gene: 4. This CDR3 is 15 amino acids long. The germline V gene encodes CDR1 SGHND and CDR2 FRSKSL. The sequenced CDR3 bases are TGTGCCAGCAGTTGGACAGGGGTGGGCACCGGGCAGCTCTAC. Translation gives CASSWTGVGTGQLY. The CDR3 in its entirety is CASSWTGVGTGQLYF.

Note on this clone: The genes and germline here are from mouse. The read comes to an end 1 residue before the CDR3 does, leaving the germline J gene to fill in the end. The chain combines TRBV5 with TRBJ1-4; no reliable D call. This CDR3 is 14 amino acids long. Deletions cut 0 bases from V and 3 bases from J, with 5 bases between. Germline CDR1 and CDR2: LGHNA and YNLKQL (reference sequence). CDR3: CASSQEGTNERLFF. The CDR3 bases that were read are TGTGCCAGCAGCCAAGAAGGCACCAACGAAAGATTATTT.

Comments on this clone: The listed genes are named as in mouse. The CDR3 is cut off 1 residue early in the read; its end comes from the germline J gene. J is TRBJ1-4 and V is TRBV19; 12 nucleotides align to TRBD1. The CDR3 is made up of 15 amino acids. Trimming at V came to 6 bases and at J to 8 bases, leaving 8 bases not matched to a gene. Germline values: CDR1 FNHDT, CDR2 SITEND (reference sequence). CDR3 DNA (partial): TGTGCCAGCACCCGGGACAGGGGGCAGGGAGAAAGATTATTT. Translation: CASTRDRGQGERLF. The full CDR3 reads CASTRDRGQGERLFF. Combining the CDR3 with reference TRBV19 and TRBJ1-4 gives the whole variable domain GGIITQTPKFLIGQEGQKLTLKCQQNFNHDTMYWYRQDSGKGLRLIYYSITENDLQKGDLSEGYDASREKKSSFSLTVTSAQKNEMAVFLCASTRDRGQGERLFFGHGTKLSVL.

Comment on this clone: Germline and genes here are mouse. The CDR3 goes on 1 residue after the read ends, and that part is filled in from the germline J gene. The J gene is TRBJ1-2, the V gene TRBV26; the D is unclear. The CDR3 runs 11 residues. CDR1 and CDR2 (germline): KGHPV, FQNQEV (reference sequence). The V end was cut by 4 bases, the J end by 4 bases, with 4 bases between. CDR3 DNA, as far as it was read: TGTGCCAGCAGTCGACGCTCCGACTACACC. It encodes CASSRRSDYT. The entire CDR3 reads CASSRRSDYTF.

Of note for this clone: Any gene name here is a mouse gene name. The CDR3 end falls 1 residue outside the read, so it is completed with the germline J gene. The J gene is TRBJ2-3, the V gene TRBV26; D gene unclear. This CDR3 region has 11 residues. Trimming left V 0 bases short and J 8 bases short, with 3 bases between. Germline V gene lookup returns CDR1 KGHPV and CDR2 FQNQEV (reference sequence). CDR3 protein: CASSLSGTLYF. The sequenced part of the CDR3 DNA is TGTGCCAGCAGTCTGTCGGGAACGCTGTAT.

This clone was seen more than once but under ten times. Mouse names are used for the genes. The sequence runs out 1 residue before the end of the CDR3; the remainder is reconstructed from the germline J gene. V and J are TRBV16 and TRBJ1-6, with no clear D. TRBJ1-6 is an ORF, with its function uncertain. The V and J ends lost 1 base and 0 bases respectively, with 4 bases between them. Per germline, CDR1 SGHSA and CDR2 FRNQAP. The CDR3 length is 15 residues. The CDR3 sequence: CASSLGASYNSPLYF. The sequenced CDR3 bases are TGTGCAAGCAGCTTAGGGGCTTCCTATAATTCGCCCCTCTAC.

This clone was detected only a few times. Here the gene names and germline are mouse. CDR3 bases read: TGTGCCAGCAGTCTGATAGGGGGCGGTAGTCAAAACACCTTGTAC. Its translation: CASSLIGGGSQNTLY. The complete CDR3 sequence is CASSLIGGGSQNTLYF. The chain recombines TRBV26 with TRBJ2-4; D is perhaps TRBD1 (7 bases). Read sequence stops 1 residue before the CDR3 end, and the germline J gene provides the missing end. The CDR3 has 16 amino acids. Germline assignment: CDR1 KGHPV and CDR2 FQNQEV (reference sequence). V lost 2 bases to trimming and J lost 0 bases, with 12 bases between them. Combining the CDR3 with reference TRBV26 and TRBJ2-4 gives the whole variable domain NSKVIQTPRYLVKGQGQKAKMRCIPEKGHPVVFWYQQNKNNEFKFLINFQNQEVLQQIDMTEKRFSAECPSNSPCSLEIQSSEAGDSALYLCASSLIGGGSQNTLYFGAGTRLSVL.

On this clone itself: Mouse names are used for the genes. The read terminates 1 residue before the CDR3 end, so the remaining end is supplied by the germline J gene. The V and J genes are TRBV31 and TRBJ2-1; TRBD2 matches at 7 bases. Trimming at V came to 0 bases and at J to 6 bases, leaving 5 bases not matched to a gene. CDR3 length equals 14 residues. The germline V gene has CDR1 GKSSPN and CDR2 SITVG. The part of the CDR3 DNA that was read is TGTGCCTGGAGTCTATTACTGGGGCCTGCTGAGCAGTTC. Protein: CAWSLLLGPAEQF. The whole CDR3 protein reads CAWSLLLGPAEQFF.